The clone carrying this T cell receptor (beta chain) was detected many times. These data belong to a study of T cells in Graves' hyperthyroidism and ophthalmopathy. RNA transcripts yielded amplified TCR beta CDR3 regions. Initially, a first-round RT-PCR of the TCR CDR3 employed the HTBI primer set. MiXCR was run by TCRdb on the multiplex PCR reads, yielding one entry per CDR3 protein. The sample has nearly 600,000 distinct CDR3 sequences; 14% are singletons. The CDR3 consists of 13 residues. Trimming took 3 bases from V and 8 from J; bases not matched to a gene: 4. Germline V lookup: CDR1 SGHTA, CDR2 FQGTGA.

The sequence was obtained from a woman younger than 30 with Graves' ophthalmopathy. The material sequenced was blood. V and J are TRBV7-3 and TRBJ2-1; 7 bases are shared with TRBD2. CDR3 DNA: TGTGCCAGCAGCTTGGGGAGGGAGGATGAGCAGTTCTTC. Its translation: CASSLGREDEQFF.